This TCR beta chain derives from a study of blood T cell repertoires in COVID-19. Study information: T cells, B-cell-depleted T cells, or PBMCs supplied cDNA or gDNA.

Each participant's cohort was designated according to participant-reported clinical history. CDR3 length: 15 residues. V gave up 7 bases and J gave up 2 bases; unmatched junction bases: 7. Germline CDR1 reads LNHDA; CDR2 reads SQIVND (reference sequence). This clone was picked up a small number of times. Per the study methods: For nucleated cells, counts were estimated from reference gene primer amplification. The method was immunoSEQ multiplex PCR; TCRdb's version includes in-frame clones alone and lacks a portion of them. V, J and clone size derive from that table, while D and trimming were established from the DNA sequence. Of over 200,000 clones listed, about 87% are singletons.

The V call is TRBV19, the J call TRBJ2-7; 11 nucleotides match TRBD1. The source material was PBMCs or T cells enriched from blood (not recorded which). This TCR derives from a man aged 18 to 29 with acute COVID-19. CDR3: CASTPGQGGTYEQYF. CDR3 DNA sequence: TGTGCCAGTACCCCGGGACAGGGGGGCACCTACGAGCAGTACTTC.